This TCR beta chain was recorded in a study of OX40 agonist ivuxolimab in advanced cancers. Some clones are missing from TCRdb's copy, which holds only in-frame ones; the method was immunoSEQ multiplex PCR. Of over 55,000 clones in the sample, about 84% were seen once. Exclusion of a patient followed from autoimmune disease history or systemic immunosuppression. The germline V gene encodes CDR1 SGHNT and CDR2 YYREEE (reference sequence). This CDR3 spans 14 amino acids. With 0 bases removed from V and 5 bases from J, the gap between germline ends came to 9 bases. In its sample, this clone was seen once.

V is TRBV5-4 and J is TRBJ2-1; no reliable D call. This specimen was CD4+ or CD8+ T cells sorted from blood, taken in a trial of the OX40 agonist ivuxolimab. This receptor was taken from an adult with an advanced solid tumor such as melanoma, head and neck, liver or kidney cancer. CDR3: CASSLVPGDNEQFF. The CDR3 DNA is TGTGCCAGCAGCTTGGTACCTGGGGACAATGAGCAGTTCTTC. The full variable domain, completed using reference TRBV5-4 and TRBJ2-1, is ETGVTQSPTHLIKTRGQQVTLRCSSQSGHNTVSWYQQALGQGPQFIFQYYREEENGRGNFPPRFSGLQFPNYSSELNVNALELDDSALYLCASSLVPGDNEQFFGPGTRLTVL.